Listed here is a single T cell receptor beta chain. The record originates from a study of shared clonotypes between healthy human individuals. This table comes from immunoSEQ multiplex PCR, and its TCRdb copy is limited to in-frame clones, with some not included. The sample lists more than 1,200,000 clones, approximately 98.5% occurring once. Germline lookup yields CDR1 KGHSH and CDR2 LQKENI. Trimming removed 2 bases from V and 4 bases from J, with 20 bases in between. There are 17 residues in the CDR3. The V and J genes are TRBV18 and TRBJ2-5; D is unclear. The sequenced material came from naive CD4+ T cells sorted from blood. The subset here: CD45RA+ positively selected. The receptor's source is a man younger than 40 in good health. The CDR3 here is CASSPFPRGFHGETQYF. CDR3 DNA: TGTGCCAGCTCACCATTTCCCCGTGGGTTTCACGGAGAGACCCAGTACTTC.